The 6 T cell receptor beta chains below all came from one sample that was sequenced in a study of cytomegalovirus exposure and HLA in healthy donors. The repertoire was sequenced with immunoSEQ multiplex PCR; TCRdb's copy has only in-frame clones and lacks some. This repertoire shows around 130,000 clones, 85% to 90% found once; its top ten account for roughly 1.4%. Sample: PBMCs. These receptors were obtained from a man aged 25-45 years in good health and CMV-seronegative.

The V and J genes are TRBV5-1 and TRBJ2-1; tentative D call: TRBD2 (6 bases). Trimming left V 0 bases short and J 8 bases short, with 12 bases between. Looked up from germline, CDR1 is SGHRS and CDR2 is YFSETQ. There are 14 residues in the CDR3. This CDR3 is CASSLGGATDEQFF. The CDR3 region has the DNA TGCGCCAGCAGCTTGGGCGGGGCGACAGATGAGCAGTTCTTC.

This clone was counted only a few times. V and J are TRBV30 and TRBJ1-6; possible D gene TRBD1, 6 bases. This CDR3 is 13 amino acids long. The V and J ends lost 3 bases and 7 bases respectively, with 10 bases between them. Germline V gene sequence: CDR1 GTSNPN, CDR2 SVGIG (reference sequence). CDR3 sequence (DNA): TGTGCCTGGAGGACAGGTTGGAATTCACCCCTCCACTTT. Residues: CAWRTGWNSPLHF.

The genes are TRBV10-3 and TRBJ1-5, with 7 bases fitting TRBD1. The CDR3 contains 17 residues. The V segment lost 3 bases and the J segment 0 bases; nucleotides outside the gene matches: 8. CDR1 is ENHRY, CDR2 SYGVKD, per germline. Here the CDR3 reads CAISDFRQGGSNQPQHF. The CDR3, as DNA: TGTGCCATCAGTGACTTTCGACAGGGAGGTAGCAATCAGCCCCAGCATTTT.

The rearrangement uses TRBV5-1 and TRBJ1-2, with TRBD1 identical over 7 bases. With 4 bases clipped from V and 5 bases from J, the junction kept 8 bases outside the gene matches. This CDR3 region has 14 residues. CDR1 is SGHRS, CDR2 YFSETQ, per germline. This chain's CDR3 is CASSPTGRGYGYTF. In nucleotides, the CDR3 is TGCGCCAGCAGCCCGACAGGGAGAGGGTATGGCTACACCTTC.

This chain joins TRBV7-6 and TRBJ2-2; no clear D gene. The CDR3 covers 14 residues. Trimming took 5 bases from V and 5 from J, leaving 12 bases between them. Germline CDR1 and CDR2: SGHVS and FNYEAQ. The CDR3 loop reads CASSSLEDTGELFF. The CDR3 DNA reads as TGTGCCAGCAGCAGCTTAGAGGATACCGGGGAGCTGTTTTTT.

Here the CDR3 reads CASSAGGGFYEQYF. CDR3 nucleotides: TGTGCCAGCAGCGCTGGGGGGGGGTTCTACGAGCAGTACTTC. This chain uses TRBV9 with TRBJ2-7, with 7 bases identical to TRBD2. Per germline, CDR1 SGDLS and CDR2 YYNGEE. The CDR3 length is 14 residues. J gave up 3 bases and V 3 bases, and 6 bases lay outside the gene matches.